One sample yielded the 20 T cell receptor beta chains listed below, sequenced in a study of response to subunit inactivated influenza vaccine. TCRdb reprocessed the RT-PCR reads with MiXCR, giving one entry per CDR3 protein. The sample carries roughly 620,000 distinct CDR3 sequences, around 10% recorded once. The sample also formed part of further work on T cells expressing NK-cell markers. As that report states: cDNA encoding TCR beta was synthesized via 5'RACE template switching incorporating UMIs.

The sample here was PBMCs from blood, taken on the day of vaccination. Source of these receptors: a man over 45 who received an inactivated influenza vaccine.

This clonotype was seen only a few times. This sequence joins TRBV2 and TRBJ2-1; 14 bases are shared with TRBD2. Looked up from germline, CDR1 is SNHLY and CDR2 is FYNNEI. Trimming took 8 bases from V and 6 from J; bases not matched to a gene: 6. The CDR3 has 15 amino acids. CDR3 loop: CASFRLAGGPNEQFF. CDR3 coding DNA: TGTGCCAGCTTTAGACTAGCGGGAGGGCCCAATGAGCAGTTCTTC.

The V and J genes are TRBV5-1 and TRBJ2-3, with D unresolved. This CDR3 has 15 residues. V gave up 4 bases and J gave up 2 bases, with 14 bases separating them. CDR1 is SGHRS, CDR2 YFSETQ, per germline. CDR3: CASSPTSPVTDTQYF. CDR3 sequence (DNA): TGCGCCAGCAGCCCGACCTCTCCAGTCACAGATACGCAGTATTTT.

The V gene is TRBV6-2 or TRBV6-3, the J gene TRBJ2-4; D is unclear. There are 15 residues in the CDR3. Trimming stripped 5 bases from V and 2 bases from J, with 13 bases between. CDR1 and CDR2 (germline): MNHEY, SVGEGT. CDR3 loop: CASSLRDRTKNIQYF. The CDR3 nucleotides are TGTGCCAGCAGTCTTCGAGACCGAACCAAAAACATTCAGTACTTC.

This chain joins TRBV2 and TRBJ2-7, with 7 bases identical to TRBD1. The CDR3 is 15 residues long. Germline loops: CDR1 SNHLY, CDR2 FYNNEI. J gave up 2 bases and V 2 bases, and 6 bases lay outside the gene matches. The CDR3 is CASSEMGTVTYEQYF. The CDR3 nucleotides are TGTGCCAGCAGTGAAATGGGGACAGTAACCTACGAGCAGTACTTC. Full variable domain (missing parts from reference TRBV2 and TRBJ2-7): EPEVTQTPSHQVTQMGQEVILRCVPISNHLYFYWYRQILGQKVEFLVSFYNNEISEKSEIFDDQFSVERPDGSNFTLKIRSTKLEDSAMYFCASSEMGTVTYEQYFGPGTRLTVT.

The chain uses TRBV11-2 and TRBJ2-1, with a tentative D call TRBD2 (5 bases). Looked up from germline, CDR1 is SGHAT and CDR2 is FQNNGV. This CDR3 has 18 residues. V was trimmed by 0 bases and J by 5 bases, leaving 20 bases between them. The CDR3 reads CASSLDTTWGVGNNEQFF. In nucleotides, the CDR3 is TGTGCCAGCAGCTTAGATACCACTTGGGGAGTTGGAAACAATGAGCAGTTCTTC.

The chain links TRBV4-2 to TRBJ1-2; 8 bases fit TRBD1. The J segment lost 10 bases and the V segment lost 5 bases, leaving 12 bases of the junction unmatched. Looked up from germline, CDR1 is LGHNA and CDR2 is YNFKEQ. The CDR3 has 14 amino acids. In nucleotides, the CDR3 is TGTGCCAGCAGCACCCAGACAGGGGACGGGGCCTACACCTTC. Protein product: CASSTQTGDGAYTF.

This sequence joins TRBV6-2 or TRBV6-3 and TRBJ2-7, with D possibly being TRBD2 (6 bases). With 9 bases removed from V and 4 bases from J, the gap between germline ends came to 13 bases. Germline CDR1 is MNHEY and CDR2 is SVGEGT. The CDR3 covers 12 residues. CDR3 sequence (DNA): TGTGCCAGTGGCGGGGCGGGATACGAGCAGTACTTC. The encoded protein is CASGGAGYEQYF.

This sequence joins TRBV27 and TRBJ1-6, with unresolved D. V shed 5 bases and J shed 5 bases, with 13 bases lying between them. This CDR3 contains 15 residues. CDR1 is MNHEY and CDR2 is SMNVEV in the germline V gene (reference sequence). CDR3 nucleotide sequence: TGTGCCAGCAGTAACTACCGGAAACATAATTCACCCCTCCACTTT. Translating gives CASSNYRKHNSPLHF.

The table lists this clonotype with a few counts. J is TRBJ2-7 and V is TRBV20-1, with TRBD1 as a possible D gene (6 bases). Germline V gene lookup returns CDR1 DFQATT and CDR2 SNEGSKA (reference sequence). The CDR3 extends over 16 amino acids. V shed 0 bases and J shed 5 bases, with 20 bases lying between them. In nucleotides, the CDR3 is TGCAGTGCTAGAGATTTGCTTAGACAGGCGACCCACGAGCAGTACTTC. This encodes CSARDLLRQATHEQYF.

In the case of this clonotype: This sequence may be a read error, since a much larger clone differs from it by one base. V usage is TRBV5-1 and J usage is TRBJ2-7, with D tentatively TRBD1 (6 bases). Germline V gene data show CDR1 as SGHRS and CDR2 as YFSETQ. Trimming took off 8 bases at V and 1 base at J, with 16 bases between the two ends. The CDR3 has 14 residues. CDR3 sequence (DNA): TGCGCCAGTGGGTCAGGACAGCGGTCCTACGAGCAGTACTTC. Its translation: CASGSGQRSYEQYF. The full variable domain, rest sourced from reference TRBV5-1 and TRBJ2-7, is KAGVTQTPRYLIKTRGQQVTLSCSPISGHRSVSWYQQTPGQGLQFLFEYFSETQRNKGNFPGRFSGRQFSNSRSEMNVSTLELGDSALYLCASGSGQRSYEQYFGPGTRLTVT.

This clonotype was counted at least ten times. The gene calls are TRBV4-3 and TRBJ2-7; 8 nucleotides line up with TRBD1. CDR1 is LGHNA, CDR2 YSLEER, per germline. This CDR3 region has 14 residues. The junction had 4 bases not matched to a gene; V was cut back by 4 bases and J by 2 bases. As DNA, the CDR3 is TGCGCCAGCAGCCTCCGACAGGGGCCCTACGAGCAGTACTTC. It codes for CASSLRQGPYEQYF.

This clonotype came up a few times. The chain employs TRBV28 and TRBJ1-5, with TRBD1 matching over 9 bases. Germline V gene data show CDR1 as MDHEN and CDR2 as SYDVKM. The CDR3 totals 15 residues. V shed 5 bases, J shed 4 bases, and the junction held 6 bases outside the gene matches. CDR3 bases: TGTGCCAGCAGTCGAATCGGACAGGGGAATCAGCCCCAGCATTTT. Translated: CASSRIGQGNQPQHF.

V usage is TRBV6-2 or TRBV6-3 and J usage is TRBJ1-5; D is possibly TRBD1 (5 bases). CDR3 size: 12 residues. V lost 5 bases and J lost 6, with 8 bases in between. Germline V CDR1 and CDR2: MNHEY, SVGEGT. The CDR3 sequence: CASSEGSQPQHF. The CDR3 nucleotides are TGTGCCAGCAGTGAGGGGAGTCAGCCCCAGCATTTT.

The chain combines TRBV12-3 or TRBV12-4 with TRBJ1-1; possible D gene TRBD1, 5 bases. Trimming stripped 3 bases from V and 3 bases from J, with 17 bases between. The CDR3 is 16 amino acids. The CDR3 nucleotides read TGTGCCAGCAGTTTTTCTGGAGGGGCACCTTACACTGAAGCTTTCTTT. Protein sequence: CASSFSGGAPYTEAFF.

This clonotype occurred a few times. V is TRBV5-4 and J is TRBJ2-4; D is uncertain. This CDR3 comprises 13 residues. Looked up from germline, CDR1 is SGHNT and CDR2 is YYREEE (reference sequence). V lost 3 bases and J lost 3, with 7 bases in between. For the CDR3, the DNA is TGTGCCAGCAGCTCAGACAACAAAAACATTCAGTACTTC. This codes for CASSSDNKNIQYF.

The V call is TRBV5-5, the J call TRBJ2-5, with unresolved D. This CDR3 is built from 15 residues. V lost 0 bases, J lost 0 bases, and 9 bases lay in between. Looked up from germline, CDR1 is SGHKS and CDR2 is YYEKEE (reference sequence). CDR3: CASSLGTGNQETQYF. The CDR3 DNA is TGTGCCAGCAGCTTGGGCACGGGCAACCAAGAGACCCAGTACTTC.

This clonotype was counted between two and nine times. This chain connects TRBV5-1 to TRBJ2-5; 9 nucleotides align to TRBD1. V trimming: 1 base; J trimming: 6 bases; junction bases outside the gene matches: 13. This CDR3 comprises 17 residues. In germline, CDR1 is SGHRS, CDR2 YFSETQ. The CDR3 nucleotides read TGCGCCAGCAGCTTGCTAGGGGGACAGGGTGATTTGAAGACCCAGTACTTC. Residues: CASSLLGGQGDLKTQYF. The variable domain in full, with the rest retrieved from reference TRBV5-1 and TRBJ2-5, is KAGVTQTPRYLIKTRGQQVTLSCSPISGHRSVSWYQQTPGQGLQFLFEYFSETQRNKGNFPGRFSGRQFSNSRSEMNVSTLELGDSALYLCASSLLGGQGDLKTQYFGPGTRLLVL.

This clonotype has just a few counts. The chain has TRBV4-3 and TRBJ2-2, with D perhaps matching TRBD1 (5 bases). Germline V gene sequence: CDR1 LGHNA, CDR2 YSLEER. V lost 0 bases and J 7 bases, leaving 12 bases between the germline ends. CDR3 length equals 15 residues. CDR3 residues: CASSQEGQGGGELFF. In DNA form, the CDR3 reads TGCGCCAGCAGCCAAGAAGGTCAGGGCGGCGGGGAGCTGTTTTTT.

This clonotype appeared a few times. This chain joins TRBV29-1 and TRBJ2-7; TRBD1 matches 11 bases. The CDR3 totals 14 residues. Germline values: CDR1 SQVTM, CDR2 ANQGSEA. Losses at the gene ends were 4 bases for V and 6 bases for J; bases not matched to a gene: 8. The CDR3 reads CSVGTGGWMGEQYF. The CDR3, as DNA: TGCAGCGTTGGGACAGGGGGCTGGATGGGCGAGCAGTACTTC.

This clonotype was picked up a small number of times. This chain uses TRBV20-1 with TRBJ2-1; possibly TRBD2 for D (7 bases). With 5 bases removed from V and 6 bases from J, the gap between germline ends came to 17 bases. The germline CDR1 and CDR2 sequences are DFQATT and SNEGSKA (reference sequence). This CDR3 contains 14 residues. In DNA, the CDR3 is TGCAGTGCTCGTGGTCGGGGGGCCATCAATGAGCAGTTCTTC. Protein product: CSARGRGAINEQFF.